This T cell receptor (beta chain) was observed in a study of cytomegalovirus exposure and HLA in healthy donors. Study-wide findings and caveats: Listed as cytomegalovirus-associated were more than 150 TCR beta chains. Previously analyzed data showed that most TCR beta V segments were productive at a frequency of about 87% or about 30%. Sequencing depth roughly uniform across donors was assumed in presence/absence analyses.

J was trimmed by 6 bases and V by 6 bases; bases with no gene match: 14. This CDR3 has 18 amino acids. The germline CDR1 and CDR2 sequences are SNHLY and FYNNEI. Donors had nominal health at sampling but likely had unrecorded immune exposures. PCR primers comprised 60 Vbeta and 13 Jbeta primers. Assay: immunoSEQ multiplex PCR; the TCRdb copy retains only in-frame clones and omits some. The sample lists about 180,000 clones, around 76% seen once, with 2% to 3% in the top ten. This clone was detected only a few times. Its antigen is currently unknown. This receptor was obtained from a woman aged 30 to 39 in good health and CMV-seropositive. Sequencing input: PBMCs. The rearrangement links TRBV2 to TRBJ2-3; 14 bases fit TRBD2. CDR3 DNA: TGTGCCAGCAGGACGGGCCTGGGACTAGCGGGGGCCGGGGATACGCAGTATTTT. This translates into CASRTGLGLAGAGDTQYF.